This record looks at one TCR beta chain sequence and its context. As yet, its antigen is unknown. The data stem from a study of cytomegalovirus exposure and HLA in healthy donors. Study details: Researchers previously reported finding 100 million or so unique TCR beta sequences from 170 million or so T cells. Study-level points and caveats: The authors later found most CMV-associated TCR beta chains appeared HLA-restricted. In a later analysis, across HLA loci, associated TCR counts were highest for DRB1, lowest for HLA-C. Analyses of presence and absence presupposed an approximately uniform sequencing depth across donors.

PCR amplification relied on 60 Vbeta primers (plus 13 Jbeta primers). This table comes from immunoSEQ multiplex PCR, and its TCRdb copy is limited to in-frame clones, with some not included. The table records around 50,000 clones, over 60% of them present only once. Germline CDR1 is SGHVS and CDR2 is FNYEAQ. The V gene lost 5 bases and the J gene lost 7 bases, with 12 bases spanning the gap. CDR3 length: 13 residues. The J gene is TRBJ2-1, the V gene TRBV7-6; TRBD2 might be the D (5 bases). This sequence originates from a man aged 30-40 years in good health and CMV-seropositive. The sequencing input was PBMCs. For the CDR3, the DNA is TGTGCCAGCAGCGCTACTAGGGAAAATGAGCAGTTCTTC. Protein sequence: CASSATRENEQFF.